The 15 T cell receptor beta chains presented below share a single source sample, sequenced in a study of immune cell composition in non-small cell lung cancer. Only in-frame clones appear in the TCRdb table, and some are missing; sequencing was by immunoSEQ multiplex PCR. The sample yields approximately 5,000 clones, about three quarters seen once. Input material: lung tumor tissue. Receptors were obtained from a human donor with non-small cell lung cancer.

CDR3: CASRNSPGLFTGELFF. The CDR3 DNA reads TGTGCCAGCAGAAATTCTCCGGGACTCTTCACCGGGGAGCTGTTTTTT. V usage is TRBV5-6 and J usage is TRBJ2-2; D may be TRBD2 (6 bases). The CDR3 spans 16 residues. V was cut by 5 bases and J by 4 bases, with 18 bases left in between. Germline V CDR1 and CDR2: SGHDT, YYEEEE.

This clone turned up a few times. The chain has TRBV28 and TRBJ1-5; a possible D gene is TRBD1 (6 bases). The CDR3 spans 15 residues. V lost 6 bases to trimming and J lost 0 bases, with 12 bases between them. Germline loops: CDR1 MDHEN, CDR2 SYDVKM. The CDR3 loop reads CASRTGQLSNQPQHF. The CDR3 nucleotides read TGTGCCAGCAGGACCGGACAGCTTAGCAATCAGCCCCAGCATTTT.

This clone rates as large. This chain links TRBV28 with TRBJ2-5; TRBD1 aligns across 8 bases. Trimming cost V 8 bases and J 1 base; bases outside gene matches: 6. This CDR3 has 14 amino acids. Germline lookup yields CDR1 MDHEN and CDR2 SYDVKM. CDR3: CASSGTGFQETQYF. CDR3 nucleotides: TGTGCCAGCTCCGGGACAGGCTTCCAAGAGACCCAGTACTTC. Based on the CDR3 plus reference TRBV28 and TRBJ2-5, the full variable domain is DVKVTQSSRYLVKRTGEKVFLECVQDMDHENMFWYRQDPGLGLRLIYFSYDVKMKEKGDIPEGYSVSREKKERFSLILESASTNQTSMYLCASSGTGFQETQYFGPGTRLLVL.

The CDR3 loop is CASSSPTATNEKLFF. CDR3 DNA: TGTGCCAGCAGTAGCCCGACAGCAACTAATGAAAAACTGTTTTTT. V is TRBV27 and J is TRBJ1-4, with D possibly being TRBD1 (5 bases). Trimming stripped 5 bases from V and 0 bases from J, with 10 bases between. CDR1 is MNHEY and CDR2 is SMNVEV in the germline V gene (reference sequence). The CDR3 sequence is 15 residues long.

V usage is TRBV28 and J usage is TRBJ2-5, with TRBD2 matching over 9 bases. Germline lookup yields CDR1 MDHEN and CDR2 SYDVKM. The CDR3 runs to 14 residues. V lost 2 bases and J lost 7; bases outside the gene matches: 5. The CDR3 is CASSLGGRVGTQYF. CDR3 bases: TGTGCCAGCAGTTTAGGCGGGAGGGTAGGGACCCAGTACTTC. Variable domain in full (rest from reference TRBV28 and TRBJ2-5): DVKVTQSSRYLVKRTGEKVFLECVQDMDHENMFWYRQDPGLGLRLIYFSYDVKMKEKGDIPEGYSVSREKKERFSLILESASTNQTSMYLCASSLGGRVGTQYFGPGTRLLVL.

This clone has a single count. The chain has TRBV28 and TRBJ2-2; D uncertain. The germline V gene has CDR1 MDHEN and CDR2 SYDVKM. The CDR3 consists of 12 residues. V was cut by 4 bases and J by 6 bases, with 6 bases left in between. CDR3 coding DNA: TGTGCCAGCAGTTCCTCCTCCGGGGAGCTGTTTTTT. Protein product: CASSSSSGELFF.

This clone came up once. V gene TRBV7-3 combines with J gene TRBJ2-6, with D possibly being TRBD1 (5 bases). Germline CDR1 SGHTA, CDR2 FQGTGA. V shed 5 bases and J shed 4 bases, with 21 bases lying between them. The CDR3 covers 18 residues. CDR3 in amino acids: CASSPGHYSAGGANVLTF. CDR3 DNA sequence: TGTGCCAGCAGCCCAGGACATTATTCGGCCGGGGGGGCCAACGTCCTGACTTTC. Based on the CDR3 plus reference TRBV7-3 and TRBJ2-6, the full variable domain is GAGVSQTPSNKVTEKGKYVELRCDPISGHTALYWYRQSLGQGPEFLIYFQGTGAADDSGLPNDRFFAVRPEGSVSTLKIQRTERGDSAVYLCASSPGHYSAGGANVLTFGAGSRLTVL.

This chain connects TRBV15 to TRBJ2-2; D might be TRBD2 (6 bases). V dropped 6 bases and J dropped 2 bases, with 10 bases sitting between them. CDR3 length: 14 residues. Germline V CDR1 and CDR2: LNHNV, YYDKDF (reference sequence). The CDR3 region is CATSYGTNTGELFF. CDR3 DNA: TGTGCCACCAGTTACGGGACTAACACCGGGGAGCTGTTTTTT.

The chain joins TRBV5-3 to TRBJ2-7, with D possibly TRBD1 on 6 matching bases. TRBV5-3 is sorted into the ORF group, with uncertain function. Deletions cut 4 bases from V and 0 bases from J, with 26 bases between. CDR3 length: 19 amino acids. In DNA, the CDR3 is TGTGCCAGAAGCATGGCTTGTCGACAACGGGACAACAGCTCCTACGAGCAGTACTTC. Residues: CARSMACRQRDNSSYEQYF.

This chain uses TRBV5-1 with TRBJ1-5; D unresolved. Germline lookup yields CDR1 SGHRS and CDR2 YFSETQ. Between the trimmed V and J ends, which lost 7 bases and 1 base, there was a span of 15 bases. The CDR3 totals 15 residues. CDR3 DNA: TGCGCCAGCCAGTCGGGGAGTGTGAGCAATCAGCCCCAGCATTTT. Its protein is CASQSGSVSNQPQHF. The full variable domain, its missing parts supplied by reference TRBV5-1 and TRBJ1-5, is KAGVTQTPRYLIKTRGQQVTLSCSPISGHRSVSWYQQTPGQGLQFLFEYFSETQRNKGNFPGRFSGRQFSNSRSEMNVSTLELGDSALYLCASQSGSVSNQPQHFGDGTRLSIL.

V and J are TRBV7-2 and TRBJ2-1; 10 bases match TRBD2. This CDR3 comprises 15 residues. Trimming removed 1 base from V and 10 bases from J; junction bases left unmatched: 7. CDR1 and CDR2 from the germline V gene are SGHTA and FQGNSA. The CDR3 is CASSLVASGSEEQFF. Written as DNA, the CDR3 is TGTGCCAGCAGCTTAGTTGCTAGCGGGAGCGAGGAGCAGTTCTTC.

V is TRBV19 and J is TRBJ2-1, with 11 positions matching TRBD2. V was pared by 6 bases and J by 7 bases, with 8 bases of the junction left unmatched. The CDR3 totals 15 residues. Germline CDR1 reads LNHDA; CDR2 reads SQIVND (reference sequence). For the CDR3, the DNA is TGTGCCAGTAGAAATTTGGGACTAGCGGAGAATGAGCAGTTCTTC. Translating gives CASRNLGLAENEQFF.

This chain joins TRBV7-4 and TRBJ2-7, with 7 bases identical to TRBD1. Per germline, CDR1 SGHVT and CDR2 SQSDAQ. The CDR3 runs 14 residues. V shed 5 bases and J 0 bases; nucleotides not matched to a gene: 4. CDR3 sequence (DNA): TGTGCCAGCAGCGTTTACAGGGGCTCCTACGAGCAGTACTTC. Amino acids: CASSVYRGSYEQYF.

The rearrangement links TRBV5-1 to TRBJ2-5; D unresolved. V was shortened by 5 bases and J by 7 bases, with 15 bases between the two germline ends. Germline values: CDR1 SGHRS, CDR2 YFSETQ. This CDR3 has 13 amino acids. Here the CDR3 reads CASSQPPTGTQYF. In DNA, the CDR3 is TGCGCCAGCAGTCAGCCCCCGACGGGGACCCAGTACTTC. Variable domain in full (rest from reference TRBV5-1 and TRBJ2-5): KAGVTQTPRYLIKTRGQQVTLSCSPISGHRSVSWYQQTPGQGLQFLFEYFSETQRNKGNFPGRFSGRQFSNSRSEMNVSTLELGDSALYLCASSQPPTGTQYFGPGTRLLVL.

The gene calls are TRBV28 and TRBJ2-1, with 7 nucleotides matching TRBD2. The V and J ends lost 4 bases and 2 bases, in that order; junction bases with no gene match: 5. The CDR3 runs to 15 residues. CDR1 is MDHEN and CDR2 is SYDVKM in the germline V gene. The CDR3 spells CASSYLGGTYNEQFF. The CDR3 DNA reads as TGTGCCAGCAGTTATCTGGGGGGGACCTACAATGAGCAGTTCTTC. Supplemented by reference TRBV28 and TRBJ2-1, the full variable domain reads DVKVTQSSRYLVKRTGEKVFLECVQDMDHENMFWYRQDPGLGLRLIYFSYDVKMKEKGDIPEGYSVSREKKERFSLILESASTNQTSMYLCASSYLGGTYNEQFFGPGTRLTVL.